Listed here are 9 T cell receptor beta chains from one sample, sequenced in a study of blood T cell repertoires in COVID-19. TCRdb keeps only in-frame clones here, not all; method: immunoSEQ multiplex PCR. The profile shows about 220,000 clones, roughly 85% of them singletons. Sequencing was performed on PBMCs or T cells enriched from blood (not recorded which). The source of these receptors is a woman aged 40 to 55 with acute COVID-19.

The genes are TRBV7-9 and TRBJ1-1; maybe TRBD1 (5 bases). V lost 2 bases to trimming and J lost 6 bases, with 13 bases between them. Per the germline V gene, CDR1 is SEHNR and CDR2 is FQNEAQ (reference sequence). There are 14 residues in the CDR3. CDR3 protein: CASSLLAGKPEAFF. CDR3 nucleotides: TGTGCCAGCAGCTTACTTGCAGGGAAGCCTGAAGCTTTCTTT.

This clone was observed a few times. J is TRBJ1-2 and V is TRBV3-1 (or the pseudogene TRBV3-2); 7 nucleotides agree with TRBD1. From germline, CDR1 is LGHDT and CDR2 YNNKEL (reference sequence). V lost 2 bases to trimming and J lost 4 bases; unmatched junction nucleotides: 7. This CDR3 has 15 residues. CDR3 sequence (DNA): TGTGCCAGCAGCCAAATTGGAGCAGGGGGCTATGGCTACACCTTC. The encoded protein is CASSQIGAGGYGYTF.

The CDR3 loop reads CASSAGAKNIQYF. Written as DNA, the CDR3 is TGTGCCAGCAGCGCCGGGGCCAAAAACATTCAGTACTTC. The rearrangement links TRBV9 to TRBJ2-4; D not resolved. The length of the CDR3 is 13 residues. Looked up from germline, CDR1 is SGDLS and CDR2 is YYNGEE. V was cut by 3 bases and J by 1 base, with 5 bases left in between.

The chain recombines TRBV7-9 with TRBJ2-1; D may be TRBD2 (5 bases). The CDR3 loop spans 15 amino acids. V shed 1 base and J shed 2 bases, with 9 bases lying between them. The germline CDR1 and CDR2 sequences are SEHNR and FQNEAQ (reference sequence). The CDR3 region has the DNA TGTGCCAGCAGCTTAGATCCCGGGGCCTACAATGAGCAGTTCTTC. Protein product: CASSLDPGAYNEQFF. Drawing the rest from reference TRBV7-9 and TRBJ2-1, the complete variable domain is DTGVSQNPRHKITKRGQNVTFRCDPISEHNRLYWYRQTLGQGPEFLTYFQNEAQLEKSRLLSDRFSAERPKGSFSTLEIQRTEQGDSAMYLCASSLDPGAYNEQFFGPGTRLTVL.

The chain carries TRBV4-3 and TRBJ2-7; 9 bases map to TRBD1. Per germline, CDR1 LGHNA and CDR2 YSLEER. Germline trimming cut 1 base from V and 3 bases from J; bases unmatched to any gene: 7. The CDR3 length is 16 residues. CDR3 nucleotide sequence: TGCGCCAGCAGCCAAGCGGCGGGACAGGGAGACTACGAGCAGTACTTC. This translates into CASSQAAGQGDYEQYF.

The chain employs TRBV7-8 and TRBJ2-5; the match to TRBD2 covers 12 bases. This CDR3 has 15 amino acids. V trimming: 5 bases; J trimming: 4 bases; junction bases outside the gene matches: 5. Germline V lookup: CDR1 SGHVS, CDR2 FQNEAQ. CDR3 loop: CASSILAGGGETQYF. The CDR3 region has the DNA TGTGCCAGCAGCATACTAGCGGGGGGTGGAGAGACCCAGTACTTC.

This clone was seen a few times. The chain joins TRBV6-2 or TRBV6-3 to TRBJ2-7, with TRBD2 matching 11 bases. The CDR3 consists of 17 residues. In germline, CDR1 is MNHEY, CDR2 SVGEGT. The ends lost 4 bases at V and 3 bases at J; junction bases unmatched: 11. The CDR3 DNA follows: TGTGCCAGCAGTTTCACTTTCTTAGGGACTAGCGGCTACGAGCAGTACTTC. Amino acid sequence: CASSFTFLGTSGYEQYF.

The gene calls are TRBV5-8 and TRBJ1-1; the D is unclear. The CDR3 has 13 amino acids. The germline gives CDR1 SGHTS, CDR2 YDEGEE. The V end was cut by 0 bases, the J end by 5 bases, with 8 bases between. The CDR3 spells CASSLDQITEAFF. In DNA, the CDR3 is TGTGCCAGCAGCTTGGACCAGATTACTGAAGCTTTCTTT.

This sequence joins TRBV29-1 and TRBJ1-4, with a weak D call TRBD1 (5 bases). This CDR3 region has 13 residues. Germline-derived CDR1 and CDR2 are SQVTM and ANQGSEA. The V gene lost 5 bases and the J gene lost 0 bases, with 7 bases spanning the gap. The CDR3 region has the DNA TGCAGCGTTACAGGATCAACTAATGAAAAACTGTTTTTT. Protein sequence: CSVTGSTNEKLFF.